This T cell receptor beta chain emerged from a study of Ad26.COV2.S vaccination and SARS-CoV-2 variants. Study-level information: Enrolled in COV1001, the donor was in the Ad26.COV2.S trial arm, which received the vaccine. By the intramuscular route, Ad26.COV2.S was given once, or twice 56 days apart. Study results and limitations: From the TCR breadth and depth analyses, total T cell responses may have been underestimated. Placebo recipients and vaccine recipients were similar in non-spike TCR breadth.

As to treatment: approximately 18 received Ad26.COV2.S at low or high dose, single or two shots; roughly five received placebo; per-sample allocation not given. At day 63 after the first vaccine or placebo injection, samples were drawn. Notes on this clone: Its antigen is unidentified.

V lost 0 bases and J lost 6; bases outside the gene matches: 7. The CDR3 is 16 residues long. CDR1 LGHNA and CDR2 YSLEER come from the germline V gene. Only in-frame clones appear in the TCRdb table, and some are missing; sequencing was by immunoSEQ multiplex PCR. The sample holds around 450,000 clones, around 91% seen once. Sequences were derived from peripheral blood, sampled in a trial of Ad26.COV2.S vaccine versus placebo. This chain joins TRBV4-3 and TRBJ2-3; 9 bases line up with TRBD1. The sequence was obtained from a person aged 18 to 59 who received the Ad26.COV2.S COVID-19 vaccine or a placebo. The CDR3: CASSQDGTGYSDTQYF. DNA of the CDR3: TGCGCCAGCAGCCAAGACGGGACAGGGTATTCGGATACGCAGTATTTT.